This passage covers 11 T cell receptor beta chains from one sample sequenced in a study of Ad26.COV2.S vaccination and SARS-CoV-2 variants. The treatment denotes: about 20 received Ad26.COV2.S at low or high dose, single or two shots; five or six received placebo; per-sample allocation not given. All samples were drawn on day 63, counting from the first vaccine or placebo injection. Generated by immunoSEQ multiplex PCR, the TCRdb table keeps only in-frame clones and is missing some. The profile shows some 290,000 clones, around 84% of them singletons. Sample: peripheral blood, taken in a trial of Ad26.COV2.S vaccine versus placebo. The receptors here all came from a person between 18 and 59 years old who received the Ad26.COV2.S COVID-19 vaccine or a placebo.

The chain carries TRBV6-5 and TRBJ2-3; 7 nucleotides agree with TRBD1. CDR1 and CDR2 (germline): MNHEY, SVGAGI. The trim removed 6 bases at V and 3 bases at J, leaving 6 bases unmatched. CDR3 length: 14 amino acids. The CDR3 region is CASRDGQVTDTQYF. CDR3 nucleotides: TGTGCCAGCAGGGACGGACAGGTTACAGATACGCAGTATTTT.

A remark on this clone: Relative to the germline gene, one junction end is altered; a read error may explain this. The CDR3: CASSPLQGGTEAFF. The CDR3 DNA is TGTGCCAGTTCACCGCTCCAGGGGGGCACTGAAGCTTTCTTT. The chain couples TRBV18 to TRBJ1-1; TRBD1 agrees at 7 bases. CDR3 length: 14 amino acids. Germline assignment: CDR1 KGHSH and CDR2 LQKENI.

The V gene is TRBV11-2, the J gene TRBJ1-3, with D unclear. Germline V gives CDR1 SGHAT, CDR2 FQNNGV. The CDR3 has 15 amino acids. The V gene lost 1 base and the J gene lost 4 bases, with 11 bases spanning the gap. CDR3 loop: CASSLVTAGGNTIYF. The CDR3 nucleotides are TGTGCCAGCAGCTTAGTCACCGCCGGGGGAAACACCATATATTTT.

This clone showed up just a few times. The CDR3 here is CASSIRPQTEAFF. In nucleotides, the CDR3 is TGTGCCAGTAGTATCCGACCCCAAACTGAAGCTTTCTTT. This chain joins TRBV19 and TRBJ1-1; no clear D. CDR1 and CDR2 from the germline V gene are LNHDA and SQIVND (reference sequence). The CDR3 loop spans 13 amino acids. The V gene lost 3 bases and the J gene lost 5 bases, with 10 bases spanning the gap.

This clone appeared a single time. This rearrangement joins TRBV5-1 to TRBJ1-6; perhaps TRBD1 as D (6 bases). The CDR3 sequence is 15 residues long. Per the germline V gene, CDR1 is SGHRS and CDR2 is YFSETQ. Trimming removed 3 bases at V and 6 bases at J, with 13 bases between. CDR3 in amino acids: CASSSDRPGNSPLHF. The CDR3 nucleotides read TGCGCCAGCAGCTCGGACAGACCGGGTAATTCACCCCTCCACTTT.

This chain uses TRBV15 with TRBJ1-4, with D hard to call. V was trimmed by 7 bases and J by 7 bases, leaving 19 bases between them. Germline CDR1 reads LNHNV; CDR2 reads YYDKDF (reference sequence). The length of the CDR3 is 15 residues. The CDR3 spells CATNDPGRLGEKLFF. CDR3 coding DNA: TGTGCCACCAATGATCCGGGAAGGTTGGGTGAAAAACTGTTTTTT.

J is TRBJ2-3 and V is TRBV12-3 or TRBV12-4, with a tentative D call TRBD1 (5 bases). The CDR3 runs 13 residues. Trimming took off 2 bases at V and 5 bases at J, with 8 bases between the two ends. CDR3 nucleotide sequence: TGTGCCAGCAGTTTAACAACAGGAGATACGCAGTATTTT. Translating gives CASSLTTGDTQYF.

This clone was seen ten or more times. The chain recombines TRBV5-1 with TRBJ2-7, with unresolved D. The CDR3 is made up of 11 amino acids. Trimming pared 7 bases from V and 5 bases from J, leaving 10 bases between. From germline, CDR1 is SGHRS and CDR2 YFSETQ. Here the CDR3 reads CASGSHDEQYF. CDR3 in DNA: TGCGCCAGCGGATCGCATGACGAGCAGTACTTC.

This chain joins TRBV15 and TRBJ1-2; D is ambiguous. This CDR3 has 15 residues. The germline gives CDR1 LNHNV, CDR2 YYDKDF (reference sequence). Trimming left V 1 base short and J 0 bases short, with 9 bases between. CDR3 sequence: CATSRVGPSNYGYTF. As DNA, the CDR3 is TGTGCCACCAGCAGAGTGGGTCCCTCTAACTATGGCTACACCTTC.

The chain carries TRBV5-1 and TRBJ2-3; 8 bases are a match to TRBD1. Germline V gives CDR1 SGHRS, CDR2 YFSETQ. There are 14 residues in the CDR3. V shed 4 bases and J 3 bases; nucleotides not matched to a gene: 4. Here the CDR3 reads CASSRGTGTDTQYF. CDR3 bases: TGCGCCAGCAGCCGTGGGACAGGAACAGATACGCAGTATTTT.

The chain links TRBV18 to TRBJ2-3; D tentatively fits TRBD1 or TRBD2 (6 bases each). CDR1 and CDR2 (germline): KGHSH, LQKENI. V gave up 2 bases and J gave up 9 bases, with 15 bases separating them. The CDR3 contains 14 residues. CDR3 sequence (DNA): TGTGCCAGCTCACCAAGGGGGGAGGCCGGGACGCAGTATTTT. This gives the protein CASSPRGEAGTQYF.